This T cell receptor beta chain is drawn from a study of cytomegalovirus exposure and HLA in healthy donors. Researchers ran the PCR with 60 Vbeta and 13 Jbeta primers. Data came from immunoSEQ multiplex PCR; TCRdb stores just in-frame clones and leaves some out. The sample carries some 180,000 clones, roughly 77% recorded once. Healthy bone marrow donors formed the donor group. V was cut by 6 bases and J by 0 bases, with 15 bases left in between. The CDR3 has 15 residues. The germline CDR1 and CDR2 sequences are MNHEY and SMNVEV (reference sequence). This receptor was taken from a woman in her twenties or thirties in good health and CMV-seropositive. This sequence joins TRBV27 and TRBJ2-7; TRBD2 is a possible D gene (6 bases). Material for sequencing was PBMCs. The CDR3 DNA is TGTGCCAGCAGATCATCGGGACTCCGCTCCTACGAGCAGTACTTC. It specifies CASRSSGLRSYEQYF.